This is a list of T cell receptor beta chains from one sample in a study of shared clonotypes between healthy human individuals. The table came from immunoSEQ multiplex PCR; TCRdb's copy has only in-frame clones and leaves some out. The sample has 1.5 million to 1.9 million clones; approximately 98% are singletons. Sequencing was carried out using naive CD4+ T cells sorted from blood. The source is a man in his thirties or forties in good health. Each CDR3 is given with its conserved first and last residue. A D gene is named only where the DNA matches it firmly.

cdr3_nt: TGTGCCAGCACCTTTTGGGGACAAGAGACCCAGTACTTC
cdr3_aa: CASTFWGQETQYF
j_call: TRBJ2-5
d_call: NA
v_call: TRBV7-9

cdr3_nt: TGCGCCAGCAGGATGGACAGGGGCTACGAGCAGTACTTC
cdr3_aa: CASRMDRGYEQYF
j_call: TRBJ2-7
d_call: TRBD1
v_call: TRBV5-1

cdr3_nt: TGTGCCAGCTCACCAGTCGGCGGAACCAGCACAGATACGCAGTATTTT
cdr3_aa: CASSPVGGTSTDTQYF
j_call: TRBJ2-3
d_call: NA
v_call: TRBV18

cdr3_nt: TGTGCCAGCAGTTTAGTTAATCGCGCCGGGGAGCTGTTTTTT
cdr3_aa: CASSLVNRAGELFF
j_call: TRBJ2-2
d_call: NA
v_call: TRBV27

cdr3_nt: TGCAGCGTCGAGGACAGGCATGGGGTTACCTACGAGCAGTACTTC
cdr3_aa: CSVEDRHGVTYEQYF
j_call: TRBJ2-7
d_call: TRBD1
v_call: TRBV29-1

cdr3_nt: TGCGCCAGCAGCTTGGGCCCTTCGAGGGGAAATGAGCAGTTCTTC
cdr3_aa: CASSLGPSRGNEQFF
j_call: TRBJ2-1
d_call: NA
v_call: TRBV5-1

cdr3_nt: TGTGCCAGCAGCCGACAGACAGGGCAGTATGGCTACACCTTC
cdr3_aa: CASSRQTGQYGYTF
j_call: TRBJ1-2
d_call: TRBD1
v_call: TRBV6-5

cdr3_nt: TGCAGCTCGCAGGGGCCGAGCACTGAAGCTTTCTTT
cdr3_aa: CSSQGPSTEAFF
j_call: TRBJ1-1
d_call: NA
v_call: TRBV29-1

cdr3_nt: TGTGCCAGCTCACCAGAACAGGGTAAGGACGAGCAGTACTTC
cdr3_aa: CASSPEQGKDEQYF
j_call: TRBJ2-7
d_call: NA
v_call: TRBV18

cdr3_nt: TGTGCCAGCAGCGCGGCCGAGGGGCGCGATGAGCAGTTCTTC
cdr3_aa: CASSAAEGRDEQFF
j_call: TRBJ2-1
d_call: NA
v_call: TRBV9